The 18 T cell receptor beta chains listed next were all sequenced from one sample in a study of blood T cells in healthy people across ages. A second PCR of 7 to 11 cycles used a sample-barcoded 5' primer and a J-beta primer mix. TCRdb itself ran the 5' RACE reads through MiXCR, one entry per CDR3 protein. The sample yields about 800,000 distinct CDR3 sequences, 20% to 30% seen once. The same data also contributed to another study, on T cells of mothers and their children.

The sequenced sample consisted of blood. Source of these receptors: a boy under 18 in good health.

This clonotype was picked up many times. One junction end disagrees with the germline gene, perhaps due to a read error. The CDR3 spells CASSERGGYDEQFF. The CDR3, as DNA: TGTGCCAGCAGCGAGCGGGGGGGCTACGATGAGCAGTTCTTC. The chain uses TRBV25-1 and TRBJ2-1; TRBD2 agrees at 10 bases. Germline V lookup: CDR1 MGHDK, CDR2 SYGVNS. The CDR3 extends over 14 amino acids. Filled out from reference TRBV25-1 and TRBJ2-1, the complete variable domain reads EADIYQTPRYLVIGTGKKITLECSQTMGHDKMYWYQQDPGMELHLIHYSYGVNSTEKGDLSSESTVSRIRTEHFPLTLESARPSHTSQYLCASSERGGYDEQFFGPGTRLTVL.

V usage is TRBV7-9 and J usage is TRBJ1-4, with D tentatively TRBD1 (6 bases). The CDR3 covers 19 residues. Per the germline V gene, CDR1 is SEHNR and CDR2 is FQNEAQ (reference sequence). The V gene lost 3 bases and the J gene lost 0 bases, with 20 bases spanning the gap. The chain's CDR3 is CASSLSSSGWTATNEKLFF. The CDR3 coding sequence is TGTGCCAGCAGCTTGTCCTCGAGCGGATGGACAGCAACTAATGAAAAACTGTTTTTT.

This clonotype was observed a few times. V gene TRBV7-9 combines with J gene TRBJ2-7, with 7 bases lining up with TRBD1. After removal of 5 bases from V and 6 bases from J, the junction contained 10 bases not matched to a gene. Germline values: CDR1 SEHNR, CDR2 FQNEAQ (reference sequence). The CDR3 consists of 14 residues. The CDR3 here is CASSVPGQPTEQYF. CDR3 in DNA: TGTGCCAGCAGCGTGCCGGGACAGCCGACCGAGCAGTACTTC.

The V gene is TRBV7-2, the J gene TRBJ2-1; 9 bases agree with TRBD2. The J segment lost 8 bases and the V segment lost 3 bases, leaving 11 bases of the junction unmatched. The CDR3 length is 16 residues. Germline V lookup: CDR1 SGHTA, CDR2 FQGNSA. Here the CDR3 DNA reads TGTGCCAGCAGCTTGGCCGGGACTAGCAGGGGTCATGAGCAGTTCTTC. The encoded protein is CASSLAGTSRGHEQFF.

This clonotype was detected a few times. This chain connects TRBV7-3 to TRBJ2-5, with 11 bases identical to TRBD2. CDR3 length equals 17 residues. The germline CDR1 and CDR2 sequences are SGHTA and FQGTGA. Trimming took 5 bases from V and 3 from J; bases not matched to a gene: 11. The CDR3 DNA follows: TGTGCCAGCAGCCCCGGAATAGCGGGGGGGACGGAAGAGACCCAGTACTTC. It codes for CASSPGIAGGTEETQYF.

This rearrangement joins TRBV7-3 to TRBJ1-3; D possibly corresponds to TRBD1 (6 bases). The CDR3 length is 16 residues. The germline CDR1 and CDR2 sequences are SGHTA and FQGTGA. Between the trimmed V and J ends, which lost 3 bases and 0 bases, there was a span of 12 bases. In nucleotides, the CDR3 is TGTGCCAGCAGCTTGACAGGTCCCCGCTCTGGAAACACCATATATTTT. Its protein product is CASSLTGPRSGNTIYF. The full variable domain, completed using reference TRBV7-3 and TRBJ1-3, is GAGVSQTPSNKVTEKGKYVELRCDPISGHTALYWYRQSLGQGPEFLIYFQGTGAADDSGLPNDRFFAVRPEGSVSTLKIQRTERGDSAVYLCASSLTGPRSGNTIYFGEGSWLTVV.

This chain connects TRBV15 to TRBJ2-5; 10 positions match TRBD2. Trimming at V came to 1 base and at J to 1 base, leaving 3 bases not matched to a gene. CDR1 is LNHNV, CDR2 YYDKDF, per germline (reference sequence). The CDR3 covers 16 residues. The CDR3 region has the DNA TGTGCCACCAGCAGAGCCAGACTAGCGGGCCAAGAGACCCAGTACTTC. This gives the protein CATSRARLAGQETQYF.

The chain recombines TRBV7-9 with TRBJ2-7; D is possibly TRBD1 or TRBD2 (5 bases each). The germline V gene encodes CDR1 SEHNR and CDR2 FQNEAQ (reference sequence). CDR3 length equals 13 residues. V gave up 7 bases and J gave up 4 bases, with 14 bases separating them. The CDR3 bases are TGTGCCAGCACCCTTGGGGACGGTTACGAGCAGTACTTC. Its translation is CASTLGDGYEQYF. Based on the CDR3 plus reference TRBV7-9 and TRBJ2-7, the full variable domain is DTGVSQNPRHKITKRGQNVTFRCDPISEHNRLYWYRQTLGQGPEFLTYFQNEAQLEKSRLLSDRFSAERPKGSFSTLEIQRTEQGDSAMYLCASTLGDGYEQYFGPGTRLTVT.

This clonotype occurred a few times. The chain's CDR3 is CASLRSNQPQHF. The CDR3 nucleotides read TGTGCCAGCTTAAGGAGCAATCAGCCCCAGCATTTT. The gene calls are TRBV28 and TRBJ1-5; no reliable D call. V lost 8 bases to trimming and J lost 1 base, with 6 bases between them. Per germline, CDR1 MDHEN and CDR2 SYDVKM. The CDR3 totals 12 residues.

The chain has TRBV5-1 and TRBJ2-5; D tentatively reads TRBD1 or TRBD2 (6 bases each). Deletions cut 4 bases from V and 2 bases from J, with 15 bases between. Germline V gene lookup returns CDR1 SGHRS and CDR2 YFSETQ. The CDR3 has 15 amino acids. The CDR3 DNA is TGCGCCAGCAGCCCCGGTGAGGGGGGACAAGAGACCCAGTACTTC. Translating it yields CASSPGEGGQETQYF.

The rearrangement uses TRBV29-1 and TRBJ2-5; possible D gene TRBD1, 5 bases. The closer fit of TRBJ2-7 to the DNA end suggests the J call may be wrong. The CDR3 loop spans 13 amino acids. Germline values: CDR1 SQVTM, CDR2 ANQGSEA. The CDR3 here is CSVSSDTSYEQYF. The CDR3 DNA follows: TGCAGCGTTAGCTCGGACACCTCCTACGAGCAGTACTTC.

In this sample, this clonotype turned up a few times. The CDR3 DNA sequence: TGTGCCAGCAGGGCTAGCGGGAGCTCCTACAATGAGCAGTTCTTC. This encodes CASRASGSSYNEQFF. V and J are TRBV12-3 or TRBV12-4 and TRBJ2-1, with 10 bases fitting TRBD2. This CDR3 region has 15 residues. The junction had 2 bases not matched to a gene; V was cut back by 6 bases and J by 0 bases.

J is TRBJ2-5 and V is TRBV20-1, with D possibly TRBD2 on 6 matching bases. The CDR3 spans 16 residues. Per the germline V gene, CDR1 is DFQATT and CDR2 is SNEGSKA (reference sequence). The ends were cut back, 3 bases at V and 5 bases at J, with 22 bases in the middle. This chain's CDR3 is CSARFGRGNLMETQYF. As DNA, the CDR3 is TGCAGTGCTAGGTTCGGTCGGGGGAACCTCATGGAGACCCAGTACTTC.

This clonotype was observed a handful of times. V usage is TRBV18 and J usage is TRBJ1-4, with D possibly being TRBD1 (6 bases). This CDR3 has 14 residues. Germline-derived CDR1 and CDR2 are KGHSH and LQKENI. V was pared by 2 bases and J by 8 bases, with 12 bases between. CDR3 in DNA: TGTGCCAGCTCACCAGTGGGGGCAGGCGAAAAACTGTTTTTT. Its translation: CASSPVGAGEKLFF.

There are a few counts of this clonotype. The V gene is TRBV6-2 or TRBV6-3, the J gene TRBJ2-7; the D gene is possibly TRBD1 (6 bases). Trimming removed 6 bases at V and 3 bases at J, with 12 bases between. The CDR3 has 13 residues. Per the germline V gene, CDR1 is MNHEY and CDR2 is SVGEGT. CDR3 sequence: CASRYTGNYEQYF. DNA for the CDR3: TGTGCCAGCAGGTACACAGGGAACTACGAGCAGTACTTC.

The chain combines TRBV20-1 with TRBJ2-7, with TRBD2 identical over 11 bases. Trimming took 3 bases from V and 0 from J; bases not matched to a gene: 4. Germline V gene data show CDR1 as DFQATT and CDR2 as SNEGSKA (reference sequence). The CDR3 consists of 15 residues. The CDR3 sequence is CSARWLAGGSYEQYF. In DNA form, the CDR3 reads TGCAGTGCTAGGTGGCTAGCGGGAGGCTCCTACGAGCAGTACTTC.

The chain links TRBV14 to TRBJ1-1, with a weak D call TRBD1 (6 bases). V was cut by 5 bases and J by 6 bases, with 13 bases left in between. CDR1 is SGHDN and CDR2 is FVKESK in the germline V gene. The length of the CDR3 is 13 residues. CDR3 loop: CASSSITGPEAFF. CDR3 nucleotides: TGTGCCAGCAGCTCCATTACAGGGCCTGAAGCTTTCTTT.

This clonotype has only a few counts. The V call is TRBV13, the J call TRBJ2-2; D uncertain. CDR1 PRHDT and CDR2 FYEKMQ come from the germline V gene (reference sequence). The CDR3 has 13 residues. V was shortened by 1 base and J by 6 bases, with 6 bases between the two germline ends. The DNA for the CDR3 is TGTGCCAGCAGCTTAGTAGTATCCGGGGAGCTGTTTTTT. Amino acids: CASSLVVSGELFF.